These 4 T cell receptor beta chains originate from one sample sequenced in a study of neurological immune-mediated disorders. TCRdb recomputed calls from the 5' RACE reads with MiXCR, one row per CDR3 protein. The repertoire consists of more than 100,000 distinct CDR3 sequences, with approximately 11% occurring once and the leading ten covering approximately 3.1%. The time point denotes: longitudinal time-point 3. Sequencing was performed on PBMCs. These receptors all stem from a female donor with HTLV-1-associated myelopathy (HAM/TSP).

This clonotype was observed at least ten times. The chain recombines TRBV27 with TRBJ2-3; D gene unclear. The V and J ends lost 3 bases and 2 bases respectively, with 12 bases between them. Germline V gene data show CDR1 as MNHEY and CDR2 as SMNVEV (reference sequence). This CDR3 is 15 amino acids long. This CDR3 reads CASSFGNTITDTQYF. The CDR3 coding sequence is TGTGCCAGCAGTTTCGGAAATACGATCACAGATACGCAGTATTTT.

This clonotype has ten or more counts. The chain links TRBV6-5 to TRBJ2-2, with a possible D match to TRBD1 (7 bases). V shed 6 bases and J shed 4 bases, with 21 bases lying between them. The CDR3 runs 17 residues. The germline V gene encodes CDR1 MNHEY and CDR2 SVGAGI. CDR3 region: CASSSPQGGVGTGELFF. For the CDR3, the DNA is TGTGCCAGCAGCTCCCCGCAGGGGGGAGTGGGCACCGGGGAGCTGTTTTTT.

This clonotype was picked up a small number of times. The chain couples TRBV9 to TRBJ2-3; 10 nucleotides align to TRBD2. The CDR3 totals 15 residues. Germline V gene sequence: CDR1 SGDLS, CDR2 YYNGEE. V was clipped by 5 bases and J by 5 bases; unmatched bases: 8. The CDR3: CASSDSGGPLDTQYF. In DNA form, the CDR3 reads TGTGCCAGCAGTGATAGCGGGGGGCCCCTAGATACGCAGTATTTT.

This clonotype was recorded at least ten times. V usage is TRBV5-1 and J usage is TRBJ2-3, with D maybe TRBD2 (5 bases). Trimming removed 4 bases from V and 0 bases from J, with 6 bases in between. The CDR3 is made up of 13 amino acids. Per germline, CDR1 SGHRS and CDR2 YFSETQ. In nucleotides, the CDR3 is TGCGCCAGCAGCCGGACTAGCACAGATACGCAGTATTTT. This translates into CASSRTSTDTQYF.